The 14 T cell receptor beta chains reported below all come from one sample, sequenced in a study of shared clonotypes between healthy human individuals (dated by TCRdb to between 2020 and 2021). Libraries came from the immunoSEQ multiplex PCR assay. Held by TCRdb, this immuneACCESS table contains in-frame sequences only and omits some clones. Under half of the omission traces to an unresolved V gene where checked; the cause of the rest is unknown. A total of about 520,000 clones appear in this sample, over 70% of them only once. The ten largest clones add up to over 9.5% of the sample. Source material: PBMCs. These receptors all come from a woman between 35 and 50 years old in good health. Some clones in this sample may be carry-over from other donors' samples.

This chain joins TRBV7-3 and TRBJ2-5, with D perhaps matching TRBD2 (6 bases). Trimming took off 5 bases at V and 5 bases at J, with 18 bases between the two ends. The CDR3 runs 15 residues. Germline V gene lookup returns CDR1 SGHTA and CDR2 FQGTGA. CDR3 DNA: TGTGCCAGCAGCCCGAGAAGGGACTCGGGGGAGACCCAGTACTTC. The encoded protein is CASSPRRDSGETQYF.

The CDR3: CASSPLGVGEQYF. The DNA of the CDR3 is TGCGCCAGCAGCCCCCTAGGTGTGGGGGAGCAGTACTTC. The chain uses TRBV4-3 and TRBJ2-7, with D unclear. The CDR3 consists of 13 residues. Germline V CDR1 and CDR2: LGHNA, YSLEER. V was shortened by 4 bases and J by 7 bases, with 14 bases between the two germline ends.

V usage is TRBV19 and J usage is TRBJ2-1; 8 positions agree with TRBD1. Germline assignment: CDR1 LNHDA and CDR2 SQIVND (reference sequence). The CDR3 runs 13 residues. V lost 6 bases to trimming and J lost 5 bases; unmatched junction nucleotides: 3. The CDR3 sequence is CASSHRGDNEQFF. The CDR3 DNA is TGTGCCAGTAGCCACAGGGGGGACAATGAGCAGTTCTTC.

The chain uses TRBV4-2 and TRBJ2-5, with 14 bases fitting TRBD2. This CDR3 is built from 18 residues. Unmatched junction bases numbered 7, after V lost 4 bases and J lost 0 bases. Germline V gene lookup returns CDR1 LGHNA and CDR2 YNFKEQ. The CDR3 protein is CASSPRRTSGRNQETQYF. CDR3 nucleotide sequence: TGTGCCAGCAGCCCAAGGCGGACTAGCGGGAGGAACCAAGAGACCCAGTACTTC.

This clone was seen only once. One base separates it from a far larger clone, so it is likely a read error. V gene TRBV4-2 combines with J gene TRBJ2-2; D may correspond to TRBD1 or TRBD2 (5 bases each). Germline V CDR1 and CDR2: LGHNA, YNFKEQ. The CDR3 spans 16 residues. CDR3 coding DNA: TGTGCCAGCAACCCATTGGGGCAGGGAGACACCGGGGAGCTGCTTTTT. Protein: CASNPLGQGDTGELLF.

The rearrangement links TRBV19 to TRBJ1-1; TRBD1 matches 7 bases. The germline V gene encodes CDR1 LNHDA and CDR2 SQIVND (reference sequence). Losses at the gene ends were 3 bases for V and 2 bases for J; bases not matched to a gene: 6. This CDR3 has 15 amino acids. CDR3 sequence (DNA): TGTGCCAGTAGTATTGGGACAGAACCTAACACTGAAGCTTTCTTT. Translated, it gives CASSIGTEPNTEAFF.

This clone has a single count. This chain links TRBV6-6 with TRBJ1-3; D not resolved. V was shortened by 0 bases and J by 4 bases, with 10 bases between the two germline ends. Germline CDR1 MNHNY, CDR2 SVGAGI (reference sequence). CDR3 length: 15 residues. CDR3 sequence (DNA): TGTGCCAGCAGTTACTCGACCCGGGGAGGAAACACCATATATTTT. Its translation: CASSYSTRGGNTIYF.

Comments on this clone: This probably arose from a read error, given a far larger clone one base away. CDR3 DNA: TGTGCCTGGAGTGTACTAACGGGGTCCTACGAGCAGTACTTC. Translating it yields CAWSVLTGSYEQYF. This chain uses TRBV30 with TRBJ2-7, with D perhaps TRBD2 (5 bases). Per germline, CDR1 GTSNPN and CDR2 SVGIG (reference sequence). V shed 0 bases and J shed 1 base, with 10 bases lying between them. This CDR3 spans 14 amino acids.

The V and J genes are TRBV19 and TRBJ2-2; D tentatively reads TRBD1 or TRBD2 (5 bases each). The CDR3 has 14 amino acids. Per germline, CDR1 LNHDA and CDR2 SQIVND (reference sequence). Trimming stripped 3 bases from V and 2 bases from J, with 7 bases between. The chain's CDR3 is CASSIRDNTGELFF. The CDR3 coding sequence is TGTGCCAGTAGTATCAGGGACAACACCGGGGAGCTGTTTTTT.

The chain links TRBV10-3 to TRBJ1-4; TRBD1 matches at 9 bases. V dropped 10 bases and J dropped 1; count of bases not matched to a gene: 13. The germline V gene encodes CDR1 ENHRY and CDR2 SYGVKD. CDR3 size: 17 residues. The CDR3 loop reads CATAPGTGRETNEKLFF. In DNA, the CDR3 is TGTGCCACCGCCCCCGGGACAGGGAGGGAAACTAATGAAAAACTGTTTTTT.

Regarding this clone: This sequence is one base from a far larger clone and is likely a read error. The rearrangement uses TRBV9 and TRBJ1-5; D unclear. The CDR3 extends over 13 amino acids. Germline assignment: CDR1 SGDLS and CDR2 YYNGEE. The ends were cut back, 7 bases at V and 0 bases at J, with 8 bases in the middle. As DNA, the CDR3 is TGTGCCAGCGGCGCCACTAGCAATCAGCCCCAGCATTTT. This gives the protein CASGATSNQPQHF.

The rearrangement uses TRBV10-3 and TRBJ2-2; D is unclear. The CDR3 is made up of 11 amino acids. The V end lost 8 bases, the J end lost 4 bases, and 5 bases lay between the germline ends. The germline V gene has CDR1 ENHRY and CDR2 SYGVKD. The CDR3 nucleotides are TGTGCCATCGGCTTCACCGGGGAGCTGTTTTTT. Protein sequence: CAIGFTGELFF.

The chain uses TRBV2 and TRBJ1-5; the D is unclear. Looked up from germline, CDR1 is SNHLY and CDR2 is FYNNEI. CDR3 length: 16 amino acids. V shed 6 bases and J shed 0 bases, with 15 bases lying between them. The CDR3: CASSPTMGSSNQPQHF. The CDR3 region has the DNA TGTGCCAGCAGCCCTACAATGGGGAGTAGCAATCAGCCCCAGCATTTT.

The V and J genes are TRBV5-6 and TRBJ2-5; D gene unclear. The germline CDR1 and CDR2 sequences are SGHDT and YYEEEE. The V end was cut by 3 bases, the J end by 2 bases, with 8 bases between. The length of the CDR3 is 13 residues. For the CDR3, the DNA is TGTGCCAGCAGCTGGTCGGTTCAAGAGACCCAGTACTTC. This gives the protein CASSWSVQETQYF. Combining the CDR3 with reference TRBV5-6 and TRBJ2-5 gives the whole variable domain DAGVTQSPTHLIKTRGQQVTLRCSPKSGHDTVSWYQQALGQGPQFIFQYYEEEERQRGNFPDRFSGHQFPNYSSELNVNALLLGDSALYLCASSWSVQETQYFGPGTRLLVL.